This entry lists 12 T cell receptor beta chains sequenced from one sample in a study of T cell responses to AZD1222 COVID-19 vaccine. TCRdb's table, derived via immunoSEQ multiplex PCR, lists solely in-frame clones and lacks some. The sample has about 140,000 clones; 85% to 95% are singletons. Sequenced here: peripheral blood, sampled 28 days after the second AZD1222 dose. These receptor sequences come from an adult who received the AZD1222 COVID-19 vaccine.

The chain employs TRBV29-1 and TRBJ2-7, with D perhaps TRBD2 (6 bases). The CDR3 covers 14 residues. CDR1 is SQVTM and CDR2 is ANQGSEA in the germline V gene. Trimming left V 4 bases short and J 3 bases short, with 16 bases between. The CDR3 DNA is TGCAGCGTTGGATTTAGCGGCCTTTTCTACGAGCAGTACTTC. Residues: CSVGFSGLFYEQYF.

This chain joins TRBV7-9 and TRBJ2-1, with D perhaps TRBD1 or TRBD2 (6 bases each). Trimming pared 5 bases from V and 8 bases from J, leaving 16 bases between. Germline loops: CDR1 SEHNR, CDR2 FQNEAQ (reference sequence). The CDR3 spans 14 residues. In DNA, the CDR3 is TGTGCCAGCAGCCCAGGGGAGCGGGCCCATGAGCAGTTCTTC. Translated: CASSPGERAHEQFF.

This clone was seen a single time. The chain is built from TRBV18 and TRBJ1-1; D possibly corresponds to TRBD1 (6 bases). V dropped 2 bases and J dropped 4 bases, with 14 bases sitting between them. Germline V gene sequence: CDR1 KGHSH, CDR2 LQKENI. This CDR3 contains 15 residues. The CDR3 nucleotides are TGTGCCAGCTCACCAGATGTCGGGGGCGTCACTGAAGCTTTCTTT. Its protein product is CASSPDVGGVTEAFF. The variable domain in full, completed from reference TRBV18 and TRBJ1-1, reads NAGVMQNPRHLVRRRGQEARLRCSPMKGHSHVYWYRQLPEEGLKFMVYLQKENIIDESGMPKERFSAEFPKEGPSILRIQQVVRGDSAAYFCASSPDVGGVTEAFFGQGTRLTVV.

This chain links TRBV25-1 with TRBJ1-1; D not certain. The CDR3 runs 14 residues. The V end lost 5 bases, the J end lost 3 bases, and 13 bases lay between the germline ends. Germline CDR1 reads MGHDK; CDR2 reads SYGVNS. The CDR3 region has the DNA TGTGCCAGCAGTCCAGGAGGGTTGGACACTGAAGCTTTCTTT. Residues: CASSPGGLDTEAFF.

This chain links TRBV7-9 with TRBJ2-7, with 7 nucleotides matching TRBD1. Looked up from germline, CDR1 is SEHNR and CDR2 is FQNEAQ (reference sequence). The V gene end was trimmed by 3 bases and the J gene end by 4 bases; junction bases not matched to a gene: 6. The CDR3 length is 14 residues. The CDR3 DNA is TGTGCCAGCAGCTTGGGGACAGCTCCTTACGAGCAGTACTTC. Residues: CASSLGTAPYEQYF.

CDR3 loop: CATSRGQGDRNTIYF. The CDR3 region has the DNA TGTGCCACCAGCAGAGGACAGGGGGACAGAAACACCATATATTTT. The V and J genes are TRBV15 and TRBJ1-3, with 9 bases identical to TRBD1. The germline V gene has CDR1 LNHNV and CDR2 YYDKDF (reference sequence). With V trimmed by 1 base and J by 5 bases, 3 bases remained unmatched. The CDR3 spans 15 residues. Complete variable domain (other parts from reference TRBV15 and TRBJ1-3): DAMVIQNPRYQVTQFGKPVTLSCSQTLNHNVMYWYQQKSSQAPKLLFHYYDKDFNNEADTPDNFQSRRPNTSFCFLDIRSPGLGDTAMYLCATSRGQGDRNTIYFGEGSWLTVV.

The chain has TRBV7-2 and TRBJ2-3; TRBD2 is a possible D gene (6 bases). The germline V gene has CDR1 SGHTA and CDR2 FQGNSA. V lost 2 bases and J 1 base, leaving 10 bases between the germline ends. The length of the CDR3 is 15 residues. The CDR3 region has the DNA TGTGCCAGCAGCTTACCGGGAGATCGCACAGATACGCAGTATTTT. It specifies CASSLPGDRTDTQYF.

The chain joins TRBV5-1 to TRBJ2-3; a possible D gene is TRBD1 (5 bases). The CDR3 runs 13 residues. The ends were cut back, 4 bases at V and 11 bases at J, with 17 bases in the middle. The germline CDR1 and CDR2 sequences are SGHRS and YFSETQ. This CDR3 reads CASSLILTAEQYF. CDR3 sequence (DNA): TGCGCCAGCAGCCTAATACTGACAGCTGAGCAGTATTTT.

The genes are TRBV18 and TRBJ2-5; TRBD1 agrees at 9 bases. The CDR3 runs 13 residues. Trimming took 4 bases from V and 6 from J; bases not matched to a gene: 3. The germline CDR1 and CDR2 sequences are KGHSH and LQKENI. This CDR3 is CASSLGQGQTQYF. The CDR3 nucleotides read TGTGCCAGCTCACTGGGACAGGGCCAGACCCAGTACTTC.

CDR3 coding DNA: TGTGCCACCAGGACTGGATCAACCTACGAGCAGTACTTC. Translated, it gives CATRTGSTYEQYF. The genes are TRBV11-2 and TRBJ2-7, with D perhaps matching TRBD2 (5 bases). V shed 10 bases and J shed 2 bases, with 15 bases lying between them. Germline assignment: CDR1 SGHAT and CDR2 FQNNGV. The CDR3 sequence is 13 residues long.

This chain uses TRBV7-9 with TRBJ2-7, with 9 bases fitting TRBD2. The CDR3 is 14 residues long. The V and J ends lost 5 bases and 6 bases, in that order; junction bases with no gene match: 8. CDR1 is SEHNR and CDR2 is FQNEAQ in the germline V gene (reference sequence). CDR3 protein: CASSPIAGAGEQYF. In DNA form, the CDR3 reads TGTGCCAGCAGCCCAATAGCGGGAGCGGGCGAGCAGTACTTC.

The gene calls are TRBV27 and TRBJ1-6, with D uncertain. Germline V gene sequence: CDR1 MNHEY, CDR2 SMNVEV (reference sequence). V was clipped by 5 bases and J by 6 bases, with 11 bases between them. The CDR3 runs to 14 residues. CDR3 sequence: CASSPWTINSPLHF. CDR3 nucleotides: TGTGCCAGCAGTCCGTGGACTATTAATTCACCCCTCCACTTT.